This T cell receptor (beta chain) was sequenced during a study of identical twins (dated by TCRdb to about 2016). A note on the overall study: To test whether fetal clonotypes persist, this study deep-sequenced TCR alpha and beta repertoires from monozygotic twins, from unrelated adults of various ages, and from cord blood. Replicate twin experiments were performed at different times using different library preparation protocols to rule out contamination.

On the study overall, not on this receptor specifically: Abundant cord blood beta clonotypes had fewer insertions, young adult naive repertoires showed a similar but weaker trend, and memory repertoires showed no such trend. Zero-insertion analyses could be partly confounded by invariant T cells such as MAIT and iNKT, although diverse VJ usage argued against such confounding for most clonotypes. Excess twin sharing in beta out-of-frame sequences was weaker because fewer shared sequences lowered the signal-to-noise ratio. Compared with coincidental sharing between unrelated individuals, out-of-frame TCR alpha sequences shared between twins had an excess of sequences with low generation probability. Out-of-frame TCR alpha sharing in monozygotic twins was systematically underestimated by recombination models, whereas sharing between unrelated individuals was in agreement with the recombination models. Conclusions relied on cross-sectional statistical analysis, since the same donors could not be followed over many years.

Preparation of the library involved 5' RACE. Sequencing was performed on an Illumina HiSeq 2000. Template switching added a universal primer binding site, and the final cDNA carried a unique molecular identifier that allowed TCR cDNA molecules to be counted accurately. Specific primers in the conserved constant-segment region were used to synthesize first-strand cDNA for TCR alpha and beta chains. To control for contamination, each cDNA library was double barcoded with a SMART-Mk sample barcode plus Illumina barcodes. Two successive PCR steps introduced TruSeq adapter sequences along with Illumina sample barcodes. TCR alpha and beta cDNA libraries were sequenced on the Illumina HiSeq platform with custom primers. Per the authors' processing: Raw reads were processed with MiGEC to extract unique molecular identifiers, and MiXCR was used to determine CDR3 positions. Recombination models were inferred per individual with the repgenHMM and IGoR tools using an EM algorithm. The analysis of shared clonotypes was done with the tcR package in R, with sharing normalized by the product of cloneset sizes. To study raw recombination free of thymic and clonal selection effects, out-of-frame nonproductive sequences were analyzed. TCRdb trimmed public reads at Q25 via fastp, called clones via MiXCR and kept in-frame beta chains. Rows are combined by CDR3 protein, so each entry shows the most common genes and DNA. The authors' filters were not applied to this entry. Here the sample has approximately 1.8 million distinct CDR3 sequences; 32% occur a single time. The top ten clones comprise approximately 0.29% of the sample.

On this clonotype itself: Its target antigen remains unknown. Base qualities are not recorded, but no much larger clone differs from it by a single base.

Only healthy Caucasian donors were included. V loses 3 bases at its end and J loses 4 bases; junction bases beyond the gene matches: 8. CDR1 and CDR2, looked up from the germline V gene (reference sequence), are DFQATT and SNEGSKA. The CDR3, from cysteine to phenylalanine, totals 14 residues. The DNA shown is the 42-base CDR3, in frame from base 1. Recombination connected TRBV20-1 to TRBJ1-1; 7 bases in the middle match TRBD1. This sequence originates from a newborn girl in good health. Material: cord blood. In nucleotide form, the sequence is TGCAGTGCTAGGGCCACAGGGGCGGCCACTGAAGCTTTCTTT. Its protein reads: CSARATGAATEAFF.